The 13 T cell receptor beta chains given below trace back to one sample, sequenced in a study of cytomegalovirus exposure and HLA in healthy donors. The primer mix had 60 Vbeta and 13 Jbeta primers. Produced via immunoSEQ multiplex PCR; TCRdb's table is partial and in-frame only. The profile shows 170,000 or so clones, around 79% of them singletons. Sequencing was done on a sample of PBMCs. The receptors stem from a woman aged 40-49 years in good health and CMV-seronegative.

The J gene is TRBJ2-3, the V gene TRBV25-1; a possible D gene is TRBD2 (6 bases). This CDR3 has 15 amino acids. V dropped 1 base and J dropped 3 bases, with 11 bases sitting between them. Per the germline V gene, CDR1 is MGHDK and CDR2 is SYGVNS. As DNA, the CDR3 is TGTGCCAGCAGTGAATCCGGGCGGGGTACAGATACGCAGTATTTT. Residues: CASSESGRGTDTQYF.

This rearrangement joins TRBV27 to TRBJ1-1; TRBD1 might be the D (5 bases). The CDR3 loop spans 15 amino acids. Trimming left V 2 bases short and J 1 base short, with 11 bases between. Per the germline V gene, CDR1 is MNHEY and CDR2 is SMNVEV (reference sequence). The CDR3 protein is CASSLTGQANTEAFF. The CDR3 DNA follows: TGTGCCAGCAGTTTAACAGGCCAAGCGAACACTGAAGCTTTCTTT.

The chain has TRBV19 and TRBJ2-1; D is ambiguous. V lost 0 bases to trimming and J lost 9 bases, with 6 bases between them. Germline CDR1 and CDR2: LNHDA and SQIVND (reference sequence). There are 12 residues in the CDR3. This chain's CDR3 is CASSIDGGEQFF. In DNA, the CDR3 is TGTGCCAGTAGTATAGACGGTGGTGAGCAGTTCTTC. The entire variable domain, with the rest obtained from reference TRBV19 and TRBJ2-1, is as follows: DGGITQSPKYLFRKEGQNVTLSCEQNLNHDAMYWYRQDPGQGLRLIYYSQIVNDFQKGDIAEGYSVSREKKESFPLTVTSAQKNPTAFYLCASSIDGGEQFFGPGTRLTVL.

This clone was counted only a few times. The gene calls are TRBV4-1 and TRBJ2-7; the match to TRBD2 covers 13 bases. Germline CDR1 and CDR2: MGHRA and YSYEKL. This CDR3 is 17 amino acids long. Trimming took 1 base from V and 0 from J; bases not matched to a gene: 3. This CDR3 is CASSQGLAGGGSYEQYF. The CDR3, as DNA: TGCGCCAGCAGCCAAGGACTAGCGGGGGGCGGCTCCTACGAGCAGTACTTC.

The chain carries TRBV16 and TRBJ1-4; D might be TRBD1 (6 bases). Trimming cost V 2 bases and J 7 bases, with 14 bases left between them. The germline CDR1 and CDR2 sequences are KGHSY and FQNENV. The CDR3 sequence is 15 residues long. CDR3 in amino acids: CASSQNTGTGEKLFF. CDR3 nucleotide sequence: TGTGCCAGCAGCCAAAATACAGGGACGGGTGAAAAACTGTTTTTT.

The chain combines TRBV12-5 with TRBJ2-5, with 7 bases identical to TRBD1. V lost 5 bases, J lost 4 bases, and 7 bases stayed unmatched. The CDR3 sequence is 14 residues long. Per the germline V gene, CDR1 is LGHNT and CDR2 is FRNRAP. The CDR3 protein is CASGLGTVGETQYF. The CDR3 region has the DNA TGTGCTAGTGGTCTAGGGACAGTAGGAGAGACCCAGTACTTC.

The V call is TRBV6-4, the J call TRBJ1-4, with a weak D call TRBD1 (5 bases). The CDR3 runs 21 residues. Germline values: CDR1 MRHNA, CDR2 SNTAGT. The V gene lost 0 bases and the J gene lost 7 bases, with 30 bases spanning the gap. The CDR3 DNA reads as TGTGCCAGCAGTGACTCGACTCGAAGGGCGGATACGGGGGACCGATCTGAAAAACTGTTTTTT. Its protein is CASSDSTRRADTGDRSEKLFF.

This clone appeared once. The chain couples TRBV9 to TRBJ2-7; 8 positions agree with TRBD2. The CDR3 totals 14 residues. Germline V gene sequence: CDR1 SGDLS, CDR2 YYNGEE. The V segment lost 4 bases and the J segment 5 bases; nucleotides outside the gene matches: 8. The chain's CDR3 is CASSTGTRPNEQYF. As DNA, the CDR3 is TGTGCCAGCAGCACAGGGACTAGACCCAACGAGCAGTACTTC.

This chain connects TRBV19 to TRBJ1-1; D gene ambiguous. The CDR3 covers 14 residues. Germline V gene data show CDR1 as LNHDA and CDR2 as SQIVND (reference sequence). With 3 bases removed from V and 5 bases from J, the gap between germline ends came to 13 bases. As DNA, the CDR3 is TGTGCCAGTAGTATTCCGGGGAGGTGGACTGAAGCTTTCTTT. This gives the protein CASSIPGRWTEAFF.

The V call is TRBV7-6, the J call TRBJ2-1; TRBD2 aligns across 11 bases. CDR1 is SGHVS and CDR2 is FNYEAQ in the germline V gene. Unmatched junction bases numbered 5, after V lost 1 base and J lost 6 bases. This CDR3 region has 16 residues. The CDR3, as DNA: TGTGCCAGCAGCTTAGGTATTAGCGGGGGGGGCAATGAGCAGTTCTTC. It encodes CASSLGISGGGNEQFF.

A remark on this clone: Other nucleotide sequences from this sample produce the same CDR3. The rearrangement uses TRBV2 and TRBJ2-7, with D tentatively TRBD1 (6 bases). This CDR3 comprises 13 residues. V was clipped by 5 bases and J by 1 base, with 9 bases between them. Germline lookup yields CDR1 SNHLY and CDR2 FYNNEI. The DNA for the CDR3 is TGTGCCAGCAGTCCGGACAGTTCCTACGAGCAGTACTTC. Encoded protein: CASSPDSSYEQYF. The full variable domain, completed using reference TRBV2 and TRBJ2-7, is EPEVTQTPSHQVTQMGQEVILRCVPISNHLYFYWYRQILGQKVEFLVSFYNNEISEKSEIFDDQFSVERPDGSNFTLKIRSTKLEDSAMYFCASSPDSSYEQYFGPGTRLTVT.

The chain is built from TRBV5-1 and TRBJ2-7; 11 bases map to TRBD1. Germline values: CDR1 SGHRS, CDR2 YFSETQ. The CDR3 runs 14 residues. Germline trimming cut 4 bases from V and 12 bases from J; bases unmatched to any gene: 12. CDR3 in amino acids: CASSPDGTGGFRYF. Written as DNA, the CDR3 is TGCGCCAGCAGCCCGGACGGGACAGGGGGGTTTCGGTACTTC.

CDR3 loop: CASSPSTGTGRGQYF. CDR3 DNA: TGCGCCAGCAGCCCCTCGACCGGGACAGGGAGGGGGCAGTACTTC. The chain recombines TRBV5-1 with TRBJ2-7; 9 positions match TRBD1. The length of the CDR3 is 15 residues. CDR1 and CDR2 from the germline V gene are SGHRS and YFSETQ. J was trimmed by 9 bases and V by 4 bases; bases with no gene match: 14.